The subject of this entry is one T cell receptor (beta chain). This record belongs to a study of blood T cells in healthy people across ages. CDR3 size: 17 residues. The junction had 16 bases not matched to a gene; V was cut back by 5 bases and J by 8 bases. With a J-beta primer mix and a sample-barcoded 5' primer, a second PCR ran about 6 to 11 cycles. TCRdb independently ran MiXCR on the 5' RACE reads; one entry per CDR3 protein. This sample has hundreds of thousands of distinct CDR3 sequences, with around a quarter found just once. These same records also appear under a second study, on T cells of mothers and their children. That work contributes: The people who donated were a few healthy Caucasian mothers and their six children.

The sequenced material came from blood. The rearrangement joins TRBV12-3 or TRBV12-4 to TRBJ2-1; 9 positions match TRBD1. The origin of this receptor is a boy aged 10-17 years in good health. The CDR3 nucleotides are TGTGCCAGCAGTAATAATGCCGGGACAGGGCCACACCATGAGCAGTTCTTC. Translation gives CASSNNAGTGPHHEQFF.